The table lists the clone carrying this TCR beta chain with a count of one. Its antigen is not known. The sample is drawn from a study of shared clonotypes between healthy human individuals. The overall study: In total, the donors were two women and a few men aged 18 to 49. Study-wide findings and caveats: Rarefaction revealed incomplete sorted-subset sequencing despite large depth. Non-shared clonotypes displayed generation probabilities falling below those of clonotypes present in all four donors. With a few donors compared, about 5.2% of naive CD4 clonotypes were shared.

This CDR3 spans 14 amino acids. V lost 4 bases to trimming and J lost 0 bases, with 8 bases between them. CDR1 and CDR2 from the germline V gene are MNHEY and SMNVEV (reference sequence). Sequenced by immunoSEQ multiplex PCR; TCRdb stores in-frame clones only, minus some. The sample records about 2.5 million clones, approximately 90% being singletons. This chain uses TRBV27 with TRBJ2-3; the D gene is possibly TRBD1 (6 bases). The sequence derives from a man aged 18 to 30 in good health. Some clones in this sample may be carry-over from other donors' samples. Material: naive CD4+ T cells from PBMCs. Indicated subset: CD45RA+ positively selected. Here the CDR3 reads CASSWGTSTDTQYF. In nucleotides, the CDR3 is TGTGCCAGCAGTTGGGGGACAAGCACAGATACGCAGTATTTT.